One and the same sample provided the 10 T cell receptor beta chains below, sequenced in a study of shared T cell receptors in the human thymus. The protocol was immunoSEQ multiplex PCR, while the TCRdb copy is restricted to in-frame clones and leaves out a portion. The sample includes roughly 700,000 clones, around 87% of them seen just once. A further study also used this sample, focusing on human thymus T cells.

The source material was thymocytes. The source is a boy younger than two with a congenital heart defect.

This clone was recorded a few times. The chain joins TRBV28 to TRBJ1-4, with unresolved D. The CDR3 loop spans 18 amino acids. CDR1 MDHEN and CDR2 SYDVKM come from the germline V gene. The ends were cut back, 5 bases at V and 8 bases at J, with 27 bases in the middle. Here the CDR3 DNA reads TGTGCCAGCAGTGCTATCGCCGACTGGAGAGGGCCAAAGGAAAAACTGTTTTTT. Protein product: CASSAIADWRGPKEKLFF.

The rearrangement links TRBV7-9 to TRBJ2-3; TRBD2 matches 8 bases. Unmatched junction bases numbered 4, after V lost 7 bases and J lost 1 base. Germline lookup yields CDR1 SEHNR and CDR2 FQNEAQ (reference sequence). There are 14 residues in the CDR3. The chain's CDR3 is CASIPGGGTDTQYF. In DNA, the CDR3 is TGTGCCAGCATCCCCGGGGGGGGCACAGATACGCAGTATTTT.

This clone was found once. The rearrangement uses TRBV12-5 and TRBJ2-1, with 8 bases that match TRBD2. Germline V gives CDR1 LGHNT, CDR2 FRNRAP. This CDR3 comprises 14 residues. The trim removed 2 bases at V and 5 bases at J, leaving 2 bases unmatched. Here the CDR3 DNA reads TGTGCTAGTGGTTTGACTAGCGGCAACAATGAGCAGTTCTTC. This sequence encodes CASGLTSGNNEQFF. The variable domain in full, with the rest retrieved from reference TRBV12-5 and TRBJ2-1, is DARVTQTPRHKVTEMGQEVTMRCQPILGHNTVFWYRQTMMQGLELLAYFRNRAPLDDSGMPKDRFSAEMPDATLATLKIQPSEPRDSAVYFCASGLTSGNNEQFFGPGTRLTVL.

The V gene is TRBV5-4, the J gene TRBJ2-1; 10 nucleotides agree with TRBD2. V dropped 7 bases and J dropped 4; count of bases not matched to a gene: 8. CDR1 SGHNT and CDR2 YYREEE come from the germline V gene (reference sequence). There are 15 residues in the CDR3. The CDR3 nucleotides read TGTGCCAGCCGCCCTGGGACTAGCGATTACAATGAGCAGTTCTTC. It encodes CASRPGTSDYNEQFF.

This clone was picked up one time. The chain links TRBV6-1 to TRBJ1-2; D is unclear. Germline values: CDR1 MNHNS, CDR2 SASEGT. The CDR3 contains 9 residues. Trimming shortened V by 2 bases and J by 13 bases, and 5 bases separated the two germline ends. DNA of the CDR3: TGTGCCAGCAGTGAATTTCTCACCTTC. Translating gives CASSEFLTF.

The V and J genes are TRBV30 and TRBJ2-3; 10 bases match TRBD2. The length of the CDR3 is 16 residues. The V gene end was trimmed by 0 bases and the J gene end by 0 bases; junction bases not matched to a gene: 3. Germline CDR1 is GTSNPN and CDR2 is SVGIG (reference sequence). CDR3 residues: CAWSVGAGGSTDTQYF. CDR3 coding DNA: TGTGCCTGGAGTGTCGGAGCGGGGGGGAGCACAGATACGCAGTATTTT.

The sample holds one count of this clone. This chain connects TRBV6-4 to TRBJ2-2; possibly TRBD2 for D (6 bases). Germline V lookup: CDR1 MRHNA, CDR2 SNTAGT. The CDR3 extends over 13 amino acids. V gave up 7 bases and J gave up 8 bases, with 14 bases separating them. The CDR3 coding sequence is TGTGCCAGCAAAGGGGAGGCGGAAGGGGAGCTGTTTTTT. Protein product: CASKGEAEGELFF.

This sequence joins TRBV19 and TRBJ2-5, with D possibly TRBD2 on 6 matching bases. V lost 6 bases to trimming and J lost 5 bases, with 13 bases between them. There are 13 residues in the CDR3. The germline CDR1 and CDR2 sequences are LNHDA and SQIVND (reference sequence). CDR3 in amino acids: CASSGGSGETQYF. The CDR3 DNA sequence: TGTGCCAGTAGCGGGGGATCGGGGGAGACCCAGTACTTC. The full variable domain, in which reference TRBV19 and TRBJ2-5 provide the parts outside the CDR3, is DGGITQSPKYLFRKEGQNVTLSCEQNLNHDAMYWYRQDPGQGLRLIYYSQIVNDFQKGDIAEGYSVSREKKESFPLTVTSAQKNPTAFYLCASSGGSGETQYFGPGTRLLVL.

This sequence joins TRBV4-3 and TRBJ2-4, with D possibly TRBD2 on 7 matching bases. Germline-derived CDR1 and CDR2 are LGHNA and YSLEER. The V and J ends lost 0 bases and 0 bases respectively, with 18 bases between them. The CDR3 totals 19 residues. In DNA form, the CDR3 reads TGCGCCAGCAGCCAAGAAGTTGGGGGGGCAGCGGGAGCCAAAAACATTCAGTACTTC. This codes for CASSQEVGGAAGAKNIQYF.

The rearrangement uses TRBV29-1 and TRBJ1-4, with 9 bases fitting TRBD1. V lost 4 bases to trimming and J lost 7 bases; unmatched junction nucleotides: 4. Germline CDR1 is SQVTM and CDR2 is ANQGSEA. This CDR3 is 13 amino acids long. CDR3 DNA sequence: TGCAGCGTTGCCACAGGGGGCTGTGAAAAACTGTTTTTT. Its protein is CSVATGGCEKLFF.